This T cell receptor (beta chain) was recorded in a study of CD8+ T cells in alopecia areata. The wider study: Treated patients received oral tofacitinib, 5 to 10 mg twice daily.

Alopecia areata patients had lesional scalp punch biopsies and peripheral blood taken from them. Reverse transcribed after extraction, RNA yielded cDNA as the sequencing template. Assay used: immunoSEQ multiplex PCR; TCRdb lists only in-frame clones, some missing. Counted here are about 160,000 clones, over 70% occurring once; the ten biggest clones make up roughly 16%. As regards this clone: Its cognate antigen is unknown.

The study's findings and limits: Alopecia totalis/universalis scalp especially showed more expanded CD8+ clones than normal scalp.

The sequencing here drew on CD8+ T cells sorted from blood, taken at week 0. The sequence came from a human donor with alopecia areata.

The CDR3 DNA sequence: TGTGCCAGCAGCTTAGCGTTGGGAGGAGCCAAAAACATTCAGTACTTC. Residues: CASSLALGGAKNIQYF. The chain uses TRBV7-9 and TRBJ2-4; D might be TRBD2 (6 bases). The germline V and J ends were trimmed by 0 bases and 0 bases, with 9 bases remaining between them. The germline CDR1 and CDR2 sequences are SEHNR and FQNEAQ (reference sequence). This CDR3 contains 16 residues.